Below are 14 T cell receptor beta chains sequenced from a single sample in a study of response to subunit inactivated influenza vaccine. From the RT-PCR reads, TCRdb called clonotypes with MiXCR, one entry per CDR3 protein. In the table there are about 500,000 distinct CDR3 sequences, approximately 17% of which are singletons. Source: CD4+ T cells sorted from PBMCs, taken about 24 months after vaccination. The receptor set was obtained from a man aged 50-75 years who received an inactivated influenza vaccine.

This clonotype was seen more than once but under ten times. The V call is TRBV30, the J call TRBJ2-3; D possibly corresponds to TRBD2 (7 bases). V lost 0 bases, J lost 5 bases, and 15 bases lay in between. CDR1 is GTSNPN and CDR2 is SVGIG in the germline V gene (reference sequence). This CDR3 contains 15 residues. In DNA form, the CDR3 reads TGTGCCTGGAGTGTACGGGGGGCCGGGGGAGATACGCAGTATTTT. Protein sequence: CAWSVRGAGGDTQYF. The full variable domain, with the rest looked up from reference TRBV30 and TRBJ2-3, is SQTIHQWPATLVQPVGSPLSLECTVEGTSNPNLYWYRQAAGRGLQLLFYSVGIGQISSEVPQNLSASRPQDRQFILSSKKLLLSDSGFYLCAWSVRGAGGDTQYFGPGTRLTVL.

The sample holds many counts of this clonotype. The chain couples TRBV5-1 to TRBJ1-6; 7 bases line up with TRBD1. The germline gives CDR1 SGHRS, CDR2 YFSETQ. Losses at the gene ends were 3 bases for V and 6 bases for J; bases not matched to a gene: 6. This CDR3 contains 15 residues. The CDR3 is CASSSGQELNSPLHF. The CDR3 DNA is TGCGCCAGCAGCTCCGGACAGGAGCTTAATTCACCCCTCCACTTT.

This rearrangement joins TRBV6-1 to TRBJ2-7, with TRBD1 matching 8 bases. This CDR3 comprises 15 residues. CDR1 MNHNS and CDR2 SASEGT come from the germline V gene. V shed 6 bases and J 3 bases; nucleotides not matched to a gene: 10. CDR3 sequence reads: CASSLTGVAVYEQYF. CDR3 DNA sequence: TGTGCCAGCAGCCTGACAGGGGTGGCGGTCTACGAGCAGTACTTC.

This clonotype has at least ten counts. The rearrangement uses TRBV6-4 and TRBJ2-2, with no clear D. V was pared by 6 bases and J by 2 bases, with 7 bases between. CDR3 length: 13 residues. The V gene's germline CDR1 is MRHNA and CDR2 SNTAGT. CDR3 sequence: CASRDVNTGELFF. The DNA of the CDR3 is TGTGCCAGCAGGGACGTAAACACCGGGGAGCTGTTTTTT.

This clonotype was counted only a few times. The chain is built from TRBV15 and TRBJ2-7; a weak D match, TRBD1 (5 bases). CDR3 length equals 15 residues. V was shortened by 4 bases and J by 0 bases, with 13 bases between the two germline ends. The germline V gene encodes CDR1 LNHNV and CDR2 YYDKDF (reference sequence). In DNA form, the CDR3 reads TGTGCCACCAGCAAAGGACACACCAACTCCTACGAGCAGTACTTC. Its translation: CATSKGHTNSYEQYF.

This clonotype was found a few times. This chain links TRBV5-1 with TRBJ2-3, with D possibly matching TRBD1 (5 bases). This CDR3 has 16 residues. Germline CDR1 reads SGHRS; CDR2 reads YFSETQ. V lost 0 bases to trimming and J lost 0 bases, with 11 bases between them. For the CDR3, the DNA is TGCGCCAGCAGCTTGGGGACATTTCTTAGCACAGATACGCAGTATTTT. Translation gives CASSLGTFLSTDTQYF.

J is TRBJ2-7 and V is TRBV3-1, with D perhaps matching TRBD2 (6 bases). The germline V gene encodes CDR1 LGHDT and CDR2 YNNKEL (reference sequence). V lost 0 bases and J lost 4, with 16 bases in between. The length of the CDR3 is 16 residues. CDR3 in DNA: TGTGCCAGCAGCCAAGACCTCCCGGGACTGGGGTACGAGCAGTACTTC. Amino acids: CASSQDLPGLGYEQYF.

The CDR3 loop is CASSFSSGGDTQYF. CDR3 nucleotides: TGTGCCAGCAGCTTTAGCTCAGGGGGAGATACGCAGTATTTT. This chain links TRBV7-2 with TRBJ2-3; TRBD1 matches at 7 bases. Germline values: CDR1 SGHTA, CDR2 FQGNSA. V shed 3 bases, J shed 5 bases, and the junction held 5 bases outside the gene matches. The CDR3 is 14 amino acids.

This clonotype has a handful of counts. The chain carries TRBV10-3 and TRBJ2-2; possibly TRBD1 for D (6 bases). The V and J ends lost 6 bases and 3 bases respectively, with 8 bases between them. The CDR3 has 13 amino acids. Per germline, CDR1 ENHRY and CDR2 SYGVKD. CDR3 sequence: CAIRGADTGELFF. In DNA form, the CDR3 reads TGTGCCATCAGGGGGGCTGACACCGGGGAGCTGTTTTTT.

V gene TRBV28 combines with J gene TRBJ2-7; D may be TRBD1 (6 bases). CDR1 is MDHEN, CDR2 SYDVKM, per germline. CDR3 length: 16 amino acids. Trimming stripped 4 bases from V and 6 bases from J, with 22 bases between. The CDR3 DNA reads TGTGCCAGCAGTTACCTCCCAGGGGCAGGGGCTTCCGAGCAGTACTTC. Residues: CASSYLPGAGASEQYF.

This clonotype was found a few times. The genes are TRBV20-1 and TRBJ1-1; 9 nucleotides agree with TRBD1. V shed 5 bases and J 6 bases; nucleotides not matched to a gene: 7. Germline V lookup: CDR1 DFQATT, CDR2 SNEGSKA (reference sequence). This CDR3 contains 13 residues. The CDR3 spells CSAPRDRASEAFF. The DNA of the CDR3 is TGCAGTGCTCCTCGGGACAGGGCATCTGAAGCTTTCTTT.

The V and J genes are TRBV28 and TRBJ2-3; D possibly matches TRBD1 or TRBD2 (7 bases each). In germline, CDR1 is MDHEN, CDR2 SYDVKM. This CDR3 region has 18 residues. V lost 8 bases and J 0 bases, leaving 24 bases between the germline ends. In DNA form, the CDR3 reads TGTGCCAGCCCCCAGGGGGGGCGCACCCAGACTAGCACAGATACGCAGTATTTT. Translation: CASPQGGRTQTSTDTQYF.

This clonotype came up a few times. The V and J genes are TRBV2 and TRBJ2-2; D may be TRBD1 (6 bases). Trimming removed 6 bases at V and 2 bases at J, with 10 bases between. Looked up from germline, CDR1 is SNHLY and CDR2 is FYNNEI. The CDR3 is 14 residues long. Here the CDR3 DNA reads TGTGCCAGCAGACCGGGACATAACACCGGGGAGCTGTTTTTT. Translated: CASRPGHNTGELFF.

In its sample, this clonotype was seen a few times. The chain couples TRBV20-1 to TRBJ1-2; 11 positions agree with TRBD1. V was pared by 5 bases and J by 3 bases, with 8 bases of the junction left unmatched. The CDR3 spans 15 residues. Germline V gene lookup returns CDR1 DFQATT and CDR2 SNEGSKA (reference sequence). Here the CDR3 DNA reads TGCAGTGCTGTGAACGGGACAGGGGGGGACTATGGCTACACCTTC. Protein: CSAVNGTGGDYGYTF.